The clone carrying this TCR beta chain was detected a few times. Its antigen is not known. This specimen belongs to a study of T cell repertoires in cytomegalovirus infection. Looking at the study overall: Public signatures in TCR beta pointed to CMV infection and matching HLA type. Study-wide findings and caveats: The ex vivo response was dominated by HLA-C-restricted CMV-specific TCR beta clonotypes.

CDR1 and CDR2 (germline): MNHEY, SVGEGT. Trimming left V 2 bases short and J 2 bases short, with 15 bases between. The length of the CDR3 is 16 residues. TCRdb passed the reads through MiXCR, listing each CDR3 protein once. Among 150,000 to 200,000 distinct CDR3 sequences, roughly a fifth were seen once, and the ten largest hold about 3%. The specimen sequenced was PBMCs. This sequence joins TRBV6-2 or TRBV6-3 and TRBJ1-1, with D unresolved. This TCR derives from a human donor in good health (CMV status not recorded). Some clones in this sample may be carry-over from other donors' samples. The CDR3 region has the DNA TGTGCCAGCAGTTACGCCACTCCGGGCCGAAACACTGAAGCTTTCTTT. Translated: CASSYATPGRNTEAFF.